This T cell receptor (beta chain) appears in the sequencing data of a study of blood T cell repertoires in COVID-19. Study as a whole: PBMCs, B-cell-depleted T cells, or T cells provided the cDNA or gDNA that made up the material.

Seattle enrolled patients during active infection and tracked them longitudinally. Methods used by the authors: Cell counts per sample came from amplifying reference gene primers. Some clones are missing from TCRdb's copy, which holds only in-frame ones; the method was immunoSEQ multiplex PCR. That table supplies the V and J calls and clone size; D and trimming were determined from the DNA. There are about 390,000 clones in the sample; about 87% occur only once, and approximately 2.5% lies in the top ten. The CDR3 contains 15 residues. The V gene's germline CDR1 is LNHDA and CDR2 SQIVND (reference sequence). V trimming: 7 bases; J trimming: 4 bases; junction bases outside the gene matches: 8.

The sample comprised peripheral blood. The sequence was obtained from a woman between 55 and 75 years old with COVID-19, enrolled during active disease. The chain recombines TRBV19 with TRBJ2-1, with 9 positions matching TRBD1. CDR3 sequence: CASKLDRGIYNEQFF. As DNA, the CDR3 is TGTGCCAGTAAACTGGACAGGGGAATATACAATGAGCAGTTCTTC.